What follows are 14 T cell receptor beta chains derived from one specimen sequenced in a study of PD-1 blockade in classical Hodgkin lymphoma. Autologous stem cell transplantation was followed by relapse in every patient, and brentuximab vedotin exposure varied. Assay: immunoSEQ multiplex PCR; the TCRdb copy retains only in-frame clones and omits some. The sample has 35,000 to 45,000 clones, 80% to 90% seen once; the top ten hold about 7.8%. The input for sequencing was peripheral blood mononuclear cells (PBMCs), taken before the second cycle of nivolumab. Receptors originate from a human donor with classical Hodgkin lymphoma.

The chain joins TRBV11-3 to TRBJ2-1; D remains unclear. Germline values: CDR1 SGHNT, CDR2 YENEEA. Trimming shortened V by 5 bases and J by 0 bases, and 17 bases separated the two germline ends. This CDR3 region has 17 residues. The DNA for the CDR3 is TGTGCCAGCAGCCCGAGAGAGTCCACAAGCTCCTACAATGAGCAGTTCTTC. Translated, it gives CASSPRESTSSYNEQFF.

The chain uses TRBV5-4 and TRBJ1-2; D unresolved. Germline CDR1 and CDR2: SGHNT and YYREEE (reference sequence). The CDR3 has 14 amino acids. V lost 0 bases to trimming and J lost 0 bases, with 6 bases between them. The CDR3: CASSLVKTNYGYTF. CDR3 in DNA: TGTGCCAGCAGCTTGGTGAAAACTAACTATGGCTACACCTTC.

The chain uses TRBV11-2 and TRBJ2-3, with 7 bases aligning to TRBD1. The CDR3 consists of 16 residues. Germline lookup yields CDR1 SGHAT and CDR2 FQNNGV. V lost 1 base, J lost 0 bases, and 4 bases stayed unmatched. CDR3 DNA: TGTGCCAGCAGCTTAGGGACAGGATCTAGCACAGATACGCAGTATTTT. Translation: CASSLGTGSSTDTQYF.

This chain links TRBV30 with TRBJ2-1; possible D gene TRBD1, 5 bases. Germline lookup yields CDR1 GTSNPN and CDR2 SVGIG (reference sequence). The CDR3 is made up of 14 amino acids. The V end lost 2 bases, the J end lost 3 bases, and 11 bases lay between the germline ends. CDR3: CAWSPRTFYNEQFF. In DNA form, the CDR3 reads TGTGCCTGGAGTCCTCGGACATTCTACAATGAGCAGTTCTTC.

This clone was detected a few times. This chain uses TRBV9 with TRBJ2-7; D remains ambiguous. The CDR3 is made up of 13 amino acids. Trimming shortened V by 3 bases and J by 4 bases, and 11 bases separated the two germline ends. Germline assignment: CDR1 SGDLS and CDR2 YYNGEE. The CDR3: CASSEDYQYEQYF. As DNA, the CDR3 is TGTGCCAGCAGCGAGGATTACCAGTACGAGCAGTACTTC.

The rearrangement joins TRBV5-4 to TRBJ2-7; 8 positions agree with TRBD1. This CDR3 has 14 residues. In germline, CDR1 is SGHNT, CDR2 YYREEE (reference sequence). Germline trimming cut 4 bases from V and 3 bases from J; bases unmatched to any gene: 6. CDR3 nucleotides: TGTGCCAGCAGCCAGGGACAGGCGTACTACGAGCAGTACTTC. Translating it yields CASSQGQAYYEQYF.

This sequence joins TRBV7-3 and TRBJ2-1; 7 positions agree with TRBD1. The CDR3 sequence is 14 residues long. V dropped 2 bases and J dropped 9; count of bases not matched to a gene: 7. CDR1 SGHTA and CDR2 FQGTGA come from the germline V gene. Here the CDR3 reads CASSLGQGVGEQFF. CDR3 DNA: TGTGCCAGCAGCTTAGGGCAGGGGGTCGGTGAGCAGTTCTTC.

CDR3 coding DNA: TGTGCCAGCGCCCTCGGACTAGCCTACAATGAGCAGTTCTTC. It codes for CASALGLAYNEQFF. The J gene is TRBJ2-1, the V gene TRBV27; 7 bases map to TRBD2. This CDR3 has 14 amino acids. Looked up from germline, CDR1 is MNHEY and CDR2 is SMNVEV (reference sequence). Trimming took 8 bases from V and 2 from J; bases not matched to a gene: 6.

The CDR3 reads CASSLGGEAFF. DNA for the CDR3: TGTGCCAGCAGCTTAGGGGGTGAAGCTTTCTTT. The chain carries TRBV7-9 and TRBJ1-1; no clear D. There are 11 residues in the CDR3. V was cut by 1 base and J by 7 bases, with 4 bases left in between. CDR1 and CDR2 (germline): SEHNR, FQNEAQ (reference sequence).

The J gene is TRBJ1-3, the V gene TRBV20-1, with unresolved D. CDR1 DFQATT and CDR2 SNEGSKA come from the germline V gene (reference sequence). Trimming took 3 bases from V and 4 from J, leaving 4 bases between them. This CDR3 region has 11 residues. DNA for the CDR3: TGCAGTGCTAGGGAGGGAAACACCATATATTTT. Protein sequence: CSAREGNTIYF.

The chain links TRBV19 to TRBJ2-2, with D maybe TRBD2 (5 bases). Germline CDR1 is LNHDA and CDR2 is SQIVND (reference sequence). The CDR3 is made up of 14 amino acids. Trimming took 6 bases from V and 6 from J, leaving 14 bases between them. As DNA, the CDR3 is TGTGCCAGTAGCCAAGTGGACTGGTCCGGGGAGCTGTTTTTT. Its protein product is CASSQVDWSGELFF.

The rearrangement links TRBV19 to TRBJ1-1; 10 bases are a match to TRBD1. The CDR3 sequence is 16 residues long. Trimming cost V 7 bases and J 1 base; bases outside gene matches: 9. CDR1 and CDR2 from the germline V gene are LNHDA and SQIVND (reference sequence). DNA for the CDR3: TGTGCCAGTACTCGACAGGGGGCGGTCTCGAACACTGAAGCTTTCTTT. This codes for CASTRQGAVSNTEAFF.

This clone has only one observation. The genes are TRBV5-1 and TRBJ2-2; possible D gene TRBD1, 5 bases. From germline, CDR1 is SGHRS and CDR2 YFSETQ. The CDR3 has 15 residues. V lost 2 bases and J lost 6, with 14 bases in between. The CDR3 bases are TGCGCCAGCAGCTTAAGCAGGGAACAGTCCGGGGAGCTGTTTTTT. Amino acid sequence: CASSLSREQSGELFF.

This rearrangement joins TRBV29-1 to TRBJ1-2; D may be TRBD1 (5 bases). V shed 4 bases and J shed 4 bases, with 10 bases lying between them. There are 12 residues in the CDR3. Germline loops: CDR1 SQVTM, CDR2 ANQGSEA. This CDR3 is CSVGLQGYGYTF. CDR3 coding DNA: TGCAGCGTTGGGCTCCAGGGCTATGGCTACACCTTC.